The present T cell receptor beta chain was sequenced within a study of blood T cell repertoires in COVID-19. Study in general: There were acute and convalescent COVID-19 samples, and they came from the United States, Italy and Spain. Nucleic acid was either cDNA or gDNA, and it came from T cells, B-cell-depleted T cells, or PBMCs.

V lost 6 bases to trimming and J lost 5 bases; unmatched junction nucleotides: 6. Germline lookup yields CDR1 MNHEY and CDR2 SVGAGI. This CDR3 spans 13 amino acids. This clone was counted once. Study processing details: Estimated nucleated cell counts came from reference gene primer amplification. Here immunoSEQ multiplex PCR was the method, and the copy in TCRdb shows in-frame clones only, minus some. From that table come the V and J calls and clone size; the DNA was used to work out D and trimming. The sample includes 52,000 or so clones, over 80% of them seen just once. The chain combines TRBV6-5 with TRBJ1-2; TRBD1 matches at 7 bases. The TCR comes from a man in his forties or fifties with acute or convalescent COVID-19. Sequenced material: peripheral blood. The CDR3, as DNA: TGTGCCAGCAGGGGGGACAGCCCGTATGGCTACACCTTC. Translation gives CASRGDSPYGYTF.